This is a list of T cell receptor beta chains from one sample in a study of OX40 agonist ivuxolimab in advanced cancers. Method: immunoSEQ multiplex PCR; TCRdb's copy keeps in-frame clones and lacks some. The profile shows 130,000 or so clones, under 95% of them singletons. Sequencing was performed on CD4+ or CD8+ T cells sorted from blood, taken in a trial of the OX40 agonist ivuxolimab. These receptors came from an adult with an advanced solid tumor such as melanoma, head and neck, liver or kidney cancer. The CDR3 runs from the conserved cysteine through the conserved F or W. D genes are given only for firm matches. For some rows the clone size is stated as once, few or many, or as a class when expanded; others skip it.

cdr3_nt	cdr3_aa	d_call	clone_size	v_call	j_call
TGTGCCAGTAGTGCCCGTGATGCCCGCCCAGATACGCAGTATTTT	CASSARDARPDTQYF	-	-	TRBV19	TRBJ2-3
TGCGCCAGCAGCCAAGACAGACAGCGCTATGGCTACACCTTC	CASSQDRQRYGYTF	-	-	TRBV4-3	TRBJ1-2
TGTGCCAGCAGTGAGACGGCGACTAGCGGGGCCTACGAGCAGTACTTC	CASSETATSGAYEQYF	TRBD2	-	TRBV25-1	TRBJ2-7
TGCGCCAGCAGCTCATCGGGAACGGGAGAGACCCAGTACTTC	CASSSSGTGETQYF	-	once	TRBV5-1	TRBJ2-5
TGTGCCAGCAGCTTAGGGGTGTTGGGCGAGCAGTACTTC	CASSLGVLGEQYF	-	-	TRBV11-3	TRBJ2-7
TGTGCCTGGAAGGACAGGAACTCTGAAAAACTGTTTTTT	CAWKDRNSEKLFF	TRBD1	-	TRBV30	TRBJ1-4
TGTGCCAGCAGCCCTAGCGGGGGGCCCACCGAGACCCAGTACTTC	CASSPSGGPTETQYF	TRBD2	-	TRBV9	TRBJ2-5
TGCGCCAGCAGCTTGGCCCCTCTCCCGAACACTGAAGCTTTCTTT	CASSLAPLPNTEAFF	-	once	TRBV5-1	TRBJ1-1
TGTGCCAGCAGACGGACGGGGGCTCTACAAGAGACCCAGTACTTC	CASRRTGALQETQYF	-	-	TRBV6-5	TRBJ2-5
TGTGCCAGCAGCGTAGGTACGCAGGGGGGATCGGCCGGGGAGCTGTTTTTT	CASSVGTQGGSAGELFF	-	-	TRBV9	TRBJ2-2
TGTGCCAGCAGTAGAACCCGGGACAGCCGAAACACCATATATTTT	CASSRTRDSRNTIYF	TRBD1	once	TRBV6-5	TRBJ1-3
TGTGCCAGCAGCTTAATGGGACGTCTGAACACTGAAGCTTTCTTT	CASSLMGRLNTEAFF	-	-	TRBV5-6	TRBJ1-1
TGCAGCGCGGGACAGGGGACGGGCGAGCAGTACTTC	CSAGQGTGEQYF	TRBD1	-	TRBV29-1	TRBJ2-7
TGTGCCAGCAGCCTGGGGGCGGACACCTCCTACGAGCAGTACTTC	CASSLGADTSYEQYF	-	-	TRBV5-4	TRBJ2-7
TGTGCCAGCAGCTTCTCTAGCGGGGGGGAGCAGTACTTC	CASSFSSGGEQYF	TRBD2	-	TRBV7-9	TRBJ2-7
TGCGCCAGCAGCTTTGGGGTAGGAGCTGAAGCTTTCTTT	CASSFGVGAEAFF	-	-	TRBV5-1	TRBJ1-1
TGTGCCAGTAGGAAGGGCCCGAAGGGACTAGCGGGAAATGAGCAGTTCTTC	CASRKGPKGLAGNEQFF	TRBD2	-	TRBV19	TRBJ2-1
TGTGCCAGCAGCCGGGACAGGGTCGGAGAAAAACTGTTTTTT	CASSRDRVGEKLFF	TRBD1	-	TRBV7-9	TRBJ1-4
TGTGCCAGCAGTTACAGCTATGGCTACACCTTC	CASSYSYGYTF	-	-	TRBV6-5	TRBJ1-2
TGCGCCAGCAGCTTTTTATCGGGTGATGGCCAGCAGTTCTTC	CASSFLSGDGQQFF	-	-	TRBV5-1	TRBJ2-1
TGTGCCAGTACCCTAAGGGCGGGCGGTAGATTCTACGAGCAGTACTTC	CASTLRAGGRFYEQYF	-	-	TRBV19	TRBJ2-7
TGTGCCAGCAGCAGGGTGCTGAGGGAGACCCAGTACTTC	CASSRVLRETQYF	-	few	TRBV27	TRBJ2-5
TGTGCCAGCAGCGTGTCACGCGGGACAGGGGAAGGTCCAAACACTGAAGCTTTCTTT	CASSVSRGTGEGPNTEAFF	TRBD1	-	TRBV9	TRBJ1-1
TGTGCCAGCAGTGAGACGGAGGTGTCCTATGGCTACACCTTC	CASSETEVSYGYTF	-	-	TRBV2	TRBJ1-2
TGCAGTGCTAGCGGCCCCTACGAGCAGTACTTC	CSASGPYEQYF	-	-	TRBV20-1	TRBJ2-7
TGTGCCAGCAGCCCTTCCGGGACAACGTACAATGAGCAGTTCTTC	CASSPSGTTYNEQFF	-	-	TRBV11-3	TRBJ2-1
TGTGCTAGTGGTTCGACAGGGGTGGGATTGCCCCAGCATTTT	CASGSTGVGLPQHF	TRBD1	-	TRBV12-5	TRBJ1-5
TGTGCCAGCAGCCCCGGGGGGGGGACAGATACGCAGTATTTT	CASSPGGGTDTQYF	TRBD2	-	TRBV7-2	TRBJ2-3
TGTGCCAGCAGACGGGCGGGAGAGACAGATACGCAGTATTTT	CASRRAGETDTQYF	TRBD2	-	TRBV28	TRBJ2-3
TGTGCCAGCAGCTTAGCGGAAGGGGCTAGCTCTAGAGAGACCCAGTACTTC	CASSLAEGASSRETQYF	-	-	TRBV11-2	TRBJ2-5
TGTGCCAGCAGCTTTGGCAGGGGTTCGACCGAGCAGTACTTC	CASSFGRGSTEQYF	-	-	TRBV7-3	TRBJ2-7
TGTGCCAGCAGCACCCGAGCCAGGGGGAAGGTTTATGGCTACACCTTC	CASSTRARGKVYGYTF	TRBD1	-	TRBV5-4	TRBJ1-2
TGTGCCAGTAGTTTTCTTCGGGATGGGACCCAGTACTTC	CASSFLRDGTQYF	-	-	TRBV19	TRBJ2-5
TGTGCCAGCAGCCTTCTGACCGGGGCTGTGGGCGAAAAACTGTTTTTT	CASSLLTGAVGEKLFF	-	-	TRBV13	TRBJ1-4
TGTGCCAGCACCCCTAGGTGGGGAGGGACGGAAGCTAACTATGGCTACACCTTC	CASTPRWGGTEANYGYTF	-	-	TRBV25-1	TRBJ1-2
TGTGCCAGCAGCTTAGCGACAGGAGGAACCGGGGAGCTGTTTTTT	CASSLATGGTGELFF	-	-	TRBV7-6	TRBJ2-2
TGCGCCAGCAGCTTGGAGCCGGGACAGGGCCGCAATGAGCAGTTCTTC	CASSLEPGQGRNEQFF	TRBD1	once	TRBV5-1	TRBJ2-1
TGCGCCAGCAGCTTGGTGGACACTGAAGCTTTCTTT	CASSLVDTEAFF	-	-	TRBV5-1	TRBJ1-1
TGTGCCAGCAGTTCAATCCTAGGTAGACAGCCCGTGAAGAACACTGAAGCTTTCTTT	CASSSILGRQPVKNTEAFF	-	once	TRBV27	TRBJ1-1
TGTGCCAGCAGCCAAGACGGACAAGAGACCCAGTACTTC	CASSQDGQETQYF	-	-	TRBV4-2	TRBJ2-5
TGTGCCATCAGCGGGACAGCGTCGGGTGGCTACACCTTC	CAISGTASGGYTF	TRBD1	-	TRBV10-3	TRBJ1-2
TGCGCCAGCAGCTTGGTCGGAGGGGCAAACCGAGGGGAGACCCAGTACTTC	CASSLVGGANRGETQYF	-	-	TRBV5-1	TRBJ2-5
TGTGCCAGCTCCCTGGGACAGGGATACGAGCAGTACTTC	CASSLGQGYEQYF	TRBD1	-	TRBV18	TRBJ2-7
TGTGCCAGCAGCGTAGAACAGGGTAGGACAGATACGCAGTATTTT	CASSVEQGRTDTQYF	-	-	TRBV9	TRBJ2-3
TGTGCCAGCAGTGAACCCGGGACAGCGCCCTACGAGCAGTACTTC	CASSEPGTAPYEQYF	TRBD1	few	TRBV6-1	TRBJ2-7
TGTGCCAGCAGCTTTAGGACAGCAAACACCGGGGAGCTGTTTTTT	CASSFRTANTGELFF	-	-	TRBV11-1	TRBJ2-2
TGTGCCAGCAGCCCCCGGGGGGACTATCAGCCCCAGCATTTT	CASSPRGDYQPQHF	-	-	TRBV27	TRBJ1-5
TGTGCCAGCAGCCGAGCGGGAGTGGGCACCGGGGAGCTGTTTTTT	CASSRAGVGTGELFF	TRBD2	-	TRBV28	TRBJ2-2
TGTGCCATCAGTATAGAGCGGGACGGGAACATTCAGTACTTC	CAISIERDGNIQYF	TRBD2	once	TRBV10-3	TRBJ2-4
TGTGCCAGCAGCCCCGTTGGGGGAGGCAATCAGCCCCAGCATTTT	CASSPVGGGNQPQHF	-	-	TRBV7-6	TRBJ1-5
TGTGCCAGCAGCTTGTGGATGCTTCGAAGCAATCAGCCCCAGCATTTT	CASSLWMLRSNQPQHF	-	-	TRBV5-6	TRBJ1-5
TGTGCCAGCTCACCCGGACGGGAGTACACTGAAGCTTTCTTT	CASSPGREYTEAFF	-	few	TRBV18	TRBJ1-1
TGTGCCAGCGGCCCGGGAGGGAATGAGCAGTTCTTC	CASGPGGNEQFF	-	-	TRBV21-1	TRBJ2-1
TGTGCCAGCAGTTACGGGTCAGGGAGCTCTGGAAACACCATATATTTT	CASSYGSGSSGNTIYF	-	-	TRBV6-5	TRBJ1-3
TGTGCCAGCAGTTTAAACAGGGCGGCTTTCTTT	CASSLNRAAFF	-	-	TRBV28	TRBJ1-1
TGTGCCAGTAGGGGACAGGTCCCCTCGAATGGCTACACCTTC	CASRGQVPSNGYTF	TRBD1	-	TRBV19	TRBJ1-2
TGTGCCAGCAGTTTATTCCGGTCCACCCAAGCTTTCTTT	CASSLFRSTQAFF	-	-	TRBV28	TRBJ1-1
TGCGCCAGCAGCTGGGGGACAGGGCCCTACGAGCAGTACTTC	CASSWGTGPYEQYF	TRBD1	-	TRBV5-1	TRBJ2-7
TGTGCCAGCAGCTTCCCGGGGAATAGCAATCAGCCCCAGCATTTT	CASSFPGNSNQPQHF	-	-	TRBV12-1	TRBJ1-5